A selection of T cell receptor beta chains follows, all from one sample in a study of cytomegalovirus exposure and HLA in healthy donors. The data were produced by immunoSEQ multiplex PCR, yet TCRdb's version contains in-frame clones alone and is incomplete. The data contain 200,000 to 300,000 clones, just under 85% of them singletons. Sequencing was done on a sample of PBMCs. These receptors were obtained from a woman aged 35 to 49 in good health and CMV-seropositive. Both conserved end residues are part of each CDR3. A D gene is named only where the DNA matches it firmly. Rows may omit the clone size; those that give it use once, few, many or a size class.

clone size,D gene,J gene,V gene,CDR3 protein,CDR3 DNA
NA,NA,TRBJ2-4,TRBV19,CASSIWGEVAKNIQYF,TGTGCCAGTAGTATTTGGGGGGAGGTGGCCAAAAACATTCAGTACTTC
NA,NA,TRBJ1-6,TRBV4-3,CASSQDTAGVHNSPLHF,TGCGCCAGCAGCCAAGATACGGCCGGAGTTCATAATTCACCCCTCCACTTT
NA,NA,TRBJ1-1,TRBV5-6,CASSLKTMNTEAFF,TGTGCCAGCAGCTTAAAAACTATGAACACTGAAGCTTTCTTT
NA,NA,TRBJ1-1,TRBV28,CASSSPAANTEAFF,TGTGCCAGCAGTTCCCCGGCGGCGAACACTGAAGCTTTCTTT
NA,NA,TRBJ1-2,TRBV30,CAWSSWGYDGYTF,TGTGCCTGGAGTTCTTGGGGCTACGATGGCTACACCTTC
NA,NA,TRBJ2-7,TRBV7-2,CASSLALSSADEQYF,TGTGCCAGCAGCTTAGCGCTGTCTAGCGCGGACGAGCAGTACTTC
NA,TRBD2,TRBJ2-1,TRBV9,CASSYGTSGNNEQFF,TGTGCCAGCAGCTACGGGACTAGCGGAAACAATGAGCAGTTCTTC
once,TRBD1,TRBJ1-2,TRBV4-3,CASSQAGTVYGYTF,TGCGCCAGCAGCCAGGCCGGGACAGTCTATGGCTACACCTTC
once,NA,TRBJ2-4,TRBV28,CASSLARLAKNIQYF,TGTGCCAGCAGTTTAGCACGACTAGCCAAAAACATTCAGTACTTC
NA,NA,TRBJ2-1,TRBV27,CASTNGDSYNEQFF,TGTGCCAGCACCAACGGGGACTCATACAATGAGCAGTTCTTC
once,NA,TRBJ2-5,TRBV4-1,CASSAGLQETQYF,TGCGCCAGCAGCGCGGGACTGCAAGAGACCCAGTACTTC
NA,NA,TRBJ2-1,TRBV9,CASSLGGGSNEQFF,TGTGCCAGCAGCCTAGGGGGAGGGTCTAATGAGCAGTTCTTC
once,NA,TRBJ2-7,TRBV19,CASSTLTGAAHEQYF,TGTGCCAGTAGTACCCTCACAGGCGCGGCGCACGAGCAGTACTTC
NA,TRBD2,TRBJ2-7,TRBV27,CASSPSGAPYEQYF,TGTGCCAGCAGCCCCAGCGGGGCACCCTACGAGCAGTACTTC
NA,NA,TRBJ1-2,TRBV10-3,CAIRGDSYGYTF,TGTGCCATCAGGGGCGACAGTTATGGCTACACCTTC
NA,NA,TRBJ1-2,TRBV7-2,CASIPGGGGALIYGYTF,TGTGCCAGCATCCCTGGCGGTGGTGGGGCCCTTATTTATGGCTACACCTTC
few,NA,TRBJ2-3,TRBV12-2,CASRPHGIPAGMVRTDTQYF,TGTGCAAGTCGCCCTCACGGGATCCCGGCCGGTATGGTTCGGACAGATACGCAGTATTTT